Presented here are 4 T cell receptor beta chains from one specimen sequenced in a study of blood T cell repertoires in COVID-19. The repertoire was sequenced with immunoSEQ multiplex PCR; TCRdb's copy has only in-frame clones and lacks some. The data hold around 110,000 clones, with 90% observed a single time. Input material: peripheral blood. Source of these receptors: a human donor with active COVID-19. The donor label of this sample is uncertain.

The chain links TRBV11-3 to TRBJ2-5; 10 nucleotides match TRBD2. Germline loops: CDR1 SGHNT, CDR2 YENEEA. The ends lost 1 base at V and 0 bases at J; junction bases unmatched: 2. The CDR3 length is 16 residues. This CDR3 reads CASSLGTSGNQETQYF. The CDR3 DNA is TGTGCCAGCAGCTTAGGGACTAGCGGTAACCAAGAGACCCAGTACTTC.

This chain uses TRBV7-8 with TRBJ2-3, with D possibly being TRBD1 (6 bases). The CDR3 covers 16 residues. The germline V gene encodes CDR1 SGHVS and CDR2 FQNEAQ. Trimming cost V 7 bases and J 3 bases, with 20 bases left between them. CDR3 residues: CASTPPGTLPTDTQYF. DNA of the CDR3: TGTGCCAGCACCCCCCCCGGGACACTCCCTACAGATACGCAGTATTTT. The full variable domain, with the rest looked up from reference TRBV7-8 and TRBJ2-3, is GAGVSQSPRYKVAKRGQDVALRCDPISGHVSLFWYQQALGQGPEFLTYFQNEAQLDKSGLPSDRFFAERPEGSVSTLKIQRTQQEDSAVYLCASTPPGTLPTDTQYFGPGTRLTVL.

The V and J genes are TRBV24-1 and TRBJ2-1; possibly TRBD1 for D (6 bases). The CDR3 is made up of 16 amino acids. Germline values: CDR1 KGHDR, CDR2 SFDVKD. V was trimmed by 3 bases and J by 7 bases, leaving 18 bases between them. In DNA, the CDR3 is TGTGCCACCAGTGATCCCACACAGGGCTTGAAAAATGAGCAGTTCTTC. Residues: CATSDPTQGLKNEQFF.

The genes are TRBV7-8 and TRBJ2-2; 7 bases map to TRBD2. Trimming took 1 base from V and 8 from J; bases not matched to a gene: 16. CDR1 and CDR2 from the germline V gene are SGHVS and FQNEAQ. The CDR3 loop spans 18 amino acids. For the CDR3, the DNA is TGTGCCAGCAGCTTAGTTCGAGGGCGCGGGGGTCACGCAGGGGAGCTGTTTTTT. Its protein is CASSLVRGRGGHAGELFF. The variable domain in full, completed from reference TRBV7-8 and TRBJ2-2, reads GAGVSQSPRYKVAKRGQDVALRCDPISGHVSLFWYQQALGQGPEFLTYFQNEAQLDKSGLPSDRFFAERPEGSVSTLKIQRTQQEDSAVYLCASSLVRGRGGHAGELFFGEGSRLTVL.